The 23 T cell receptor beta chains below all came from one sample that was sequenced in a study of blood T cell repertoires in COVID-19. Produced via immunoSEQ multiplex PCR; TCRdb's table is partial and in-frame only. Of 150,000 to 180,000 clones listed, roughly four fifths are singletons. Sequencing was performed on peripheral blood. These TCRs come from a man of 80 years or more with acute or convalescent COVID-19.

The chain recombines TRBV5-5 with TRBJ1-5; no reliable D call. Trimming took off 0 bases at V and 1 base at J, with 8 bases between the two ends. CDR1 and CDR2 (germline): SGHKS, YYEKEE (reference sequence). CDR3 length equals 15 residues. The CDR3 sequence is CASSLGGGSNQPQHF. Written as DNA, the CDR3 is TGTGCCAGCAGCTTGGGGGGAGGAAGCAATCAGCCCCAGCATTTT.

J is TRBJ2-1 and V is TRBV6-6; the D gene is possibly TRBD2 (5 bases). Germline V gene data show CDR1 as MNHNY and CDR2 as SVGAGI (reference sequence). V dropped 4 bases and J dropped 10 bases, with 8 bases sitting between them. This CDR3 is built from 11 residues. The CDR3 reads CASSSREEQFF. CDR3 DNA: TGTGCCAGCAGTTCGAGGGAGGAGCAGTTCTTC.

This chain links TRBV3-1 (or the pseudogene TRBV3-2) with TRBJ1-2, with TRBD1 matching over 9 bases. V was clipped by 0 bases and J by 0 bases; unmatched bases: 5. CDR3 length: 17 residues. Germline V gene lookup returns CDR1 LGHDT and CDR2 YNNKEL (reference sequence). CDR3 amino acids: CASSQELGQGTNYGYTF. For the CDR3, the DNA is TGTGCCAGCAGCCAAGAATTGGGACAGGGTACTAACTATGGCTACACCTTC.

The rearrangement joins TRBV5-1 to TRBJ1-5; 9 bases are a match to TRBD1. The germline V gene encodes CDR1 SGHRS and CDR2 YFSETQ. This CDR3 region has 19 residues. Losses at the gene ends were 2 bases for V and 2 bases for J; bases not matched to a gene: 14. The CDR3 reads CASSFTRTGDGAGNQPQHF. The CDR3 DNA reads TGCGCCAGCAGCTTTACCCGGACAGGGGACGGTGCGGGCAATCAGCCCCAGCATTTT.

The chain carries TRBV3-1 (or the pseudogene TRBV3-2) and TRBJ1-6; no clear D gene. The CDR3 runs to 14 residues. CDR1 and CDR2 (germline): LGHDT, YNNKEL (reference sequence). The V end lost 1 base, the J end lost 7 bases, and 8 bases lay between the germline ends. CDR3 nucleotide sequence: TGTGCCAGCAGCCAAGCCGGGATAAATTCACCCCTCCACTTT. Amino acid sequence: CASSQAGINSPLHF.

This chain connects TRBV4-3 to TRBJ1-2; possible D gene TRBD1, 6 bases. The CDR3 covers 18 residues. V shed 0 bases and J shed 6 bases, with 23 bases lying between them. Germline V gene lookup returns CDR1 LGHNA and CDR2 YSLEER. CDR3 bases: TGCGCCAGCAGCCAAGAGAGTAGTTCTTGGGGGCCTCAGAATGGCTACACCTTC. Residues: CASSQESSSWGPQNGYTF.

The rearrangement links TRBV25-1 to TRBJ1-1; D might be TRBD1 (5 bases). V was trimmed by 4 bases and J by 11 bases, leaving 20 bases between them. This CDR3 contains 14 residues. CDR1 is MGHDK, CDR2 SYGVNS, per germline. CDR3 protein: CASSVERTSSGAFF. The CDR3 region has the DNA TGTGCCAGCAGTGTAGAGAGGACAAGCTCAGGGGCTTTCTTT.

This clone was seen a few times. Here the CDR3 reads CASSRQTGGMGSNQPQHF. DNA for the CDR3: TGTGCCAGCAGCCGACAGACAGGGGGTATGGGGAGCAATCAGCCCCAGCATTTT. The J gene is TRBJ1-5, the V gene TRBV6-6, with TRBD1 identical over 9 bases. The CDR3 spans 18 residues. In germline, CDR1 is MNHNY, CDR2 SVGAGI (reference sequence). After removal of 6 bases from V and 1 base from J, the junction contained 13 bases not matched to a gene.

The chain combines TRBV28 with TRBJ2-7; tentatively, D is TRBD2 (5 bases). The ends were cut back, 8 bases at V and 1 base at J, with 6 bases in the middle. The CDR3 sequence is 11 residues long. Looked up from germline, CDR1 is MDHEN and CDR2 is SYDVKM. CDR3 in amino acids: CASRGSYEQYV. DNA of the CDR3: TGTGCCAGCCGGGGTTCCTACGAGCAGTACGTC.

This rearrangement joins TRBV7-6 to TRBJ2-7; 7 bases match TRBD2. The ends lost 1 base at V and 7 bases at J; junction bases unmatched: 10. CDR3 length: 15 residues. Germline CDR1 and CDR2: SGHVS and FNYEAQ. In DNA form, the CDR3 reads TGTGCCAGCAGCTTAGGTGGGGGGGGTACCGTGGAGCAGTACTTC. Translating it yields CASSLGGGGTVEQYF. The full variable domain, with the rest looked up from reference TRBV7-6 and TRBJ2-7, is GAGVSQSPRYKVTKRGQDVALRCDPISGHVSLYWYRQALGQGPEFLTYFNYEAQQDKSGLPNDRFSAERPEGSISTLTIQRTEQRDSAMYRCASSLGGGGTVEQYFGPGTRLTVT.

CDR3 sequence reads: CASSSPGTSPRAGELFF. CDR3 sequence (DNA): TGTGCCAGCAGTAGTCCCGGGACTAGCCCCAGGGCCGGGGAGCTGTTTTTT. The J gene is TRBJ2-2, the V gene TRBV6-2 or TRBV6-3, with 9 bases aligning to TRBD2. Germline V lookup: CDR1 MNHEY, CDR2 SVGEGT. The CDR3 is 17 residues long. V was pared by 5 bases and J by 6 bases, with 13 bases of the junction left unmatched.

The chain uses TRBV2 and TRBJ1-4; D is ambiguous. V dropped 6 bases and J dropped 8 bases, with 10 bases sitting between them. This CDR3 is 12 amino acids long. The germline gives CDR1 SNHLY, CDR2 FYNNEI. The DNA for the CDR3 is TGTGCCAGCAGCTGGACGGGGGAAAAACTGTTTTTT. Its protein product is CASSWTGEKLFF.

The chain is built from TRBV4-2 and TRBJ1-2, with TRBD1 matching over 8 bases. After removal of 4 bases from V and 8 bases from J, the junction contained 3 bases not matched to a gene. This CDR3 spans 12 amino acids. Germline lookup yields CDR1 LGHNA and CDR2 YNFKEQ. The CDR3 sequence: CASSLGTGGYTF. The CDR3 nucleotides are TGTGCCAGCAGCCTCGGGACAGGAGGCTACACCTTC.

The rearrangement uses TRBV7-2 and TRBJ2-7; no clear D. This CDR3 contains 12 residues. V gave up 1 base and J gave up 2 bases, with 3 bases separating them. Per germline, CDR1 SGHTA and CDR2 FQGNSA. Written as DNA, the CDR3 is TGTGCCAGCAGCTTAGGTACCTACGAGCAGTACTTC. Its protein is CASSLGTYEQYF.

The genes are TRBV30 and TRBJ1-2, with D possibly being TRBD1 (6 bases). This CDR3 has 12 residues. Germline V gene lookup returns CDR1 GTSNPN and CDR2 SVGIG (reference sequence). The germline V and J ends were trimmed by 4 bases and 3 bases, with 9 bases remaining between them. The CDR3 sequence is CAWTGEHYGYTF. In nucleotides, the CDR3 is TGTGCCTGGACAGGGGAACACTATGGCTACACCTTC. Filled out from reference TRBV30 and TRBJ1-2, the complete variable domain reads SQTIHQWPATLVQPVGSPLSLECTVEGTSNPNLYWYRQAAGRGLQLLFYSVGIGQISSEVPQNLSASRPQDRQFILSSKKLLLSDSGFYLCAWTGEHYGYTFGSGTRLTVV.

The chain carries TRBV5-1 and TRBJ2-5; no definite D call. V dropped 4 bases and J dropped 1 base, with 14 bases sitting between them. The CDR3 runs 15 residues. From germline, CDR1 is SGHRS and CDR2 YFSETQ. CDR3 sequence reads: CASSAQWPVQETQYF. The CDR3 nucleotides read TGCGCCAGCAGCGCCCAGTGGCCTGTCCAAGAGACCCAGTACTTC.

This clone was recorded a few times. The rearrangement links TRBV6-1 to TRBJ1-1; the match to TRBD1 covers 10 bases. This CDR3 has 15 residues. Germline lookup yields CDR1 MNHNS and CDR2 SASEGT. V shed 3 bases, J shed 4 bases, and the junction held 5 bases outside the gene matches. For the CDR3, the DNA is TGTGCCAGCAGTGATGGACAGGGGGGAATCACTGAAGCTTTCTTT. Residues: CASSDGQGGITEAFF.

CDR3 DNA: TGTGCCAGCAGTTTATTCGGGGCAGGGGGTTCACCCCTCCACTTT. Its translation: CASSLFGAGGSPLHF. The chain recombines TRBV27 with TRBJ1-6, with TRBD1 identical over 7 bases. Germline V gives CDR1 MNHEY, CDR2 SMNVEV (reference sequence). Unmatched junction bases numbered 6, after V lost 1 base and J lost 9 bases. The CDR3 runs 15 residues.

This chain uses TRBV6-5 with TRBJ1-1, with D perhaps TRBD1 (6 bases). The CDR3 covers 14 residues. The V end was cut by 5 bases, the J end by 2 bases, with 12 bases between. The germline gives CDR1 MNHEY, CDR2 SVGAGI. The CDR3 here is CASSRDKPNTEAFF. The CDR3 DNA sequence: TGTGCCAGCAGTAGGGACAAGCCCAACACTGAAGCTTTCTTT.

The V call is TRBV11-2, the J call TRBJ1-1, with a possible D match to TRBD1 (6 bases). The CDR3 sequence is 14 residues long. Germline V gene sequence: CDR1 SGHAT, CDR2 FQNNGV. Deletions cut 0 bases from V and 10 bases from J, with 15 bases between. CDR3 protein: CASSLDVGALGAFF. CDR3 DNA: TGTGCCAGCAGCTTAGATGTGGGGGCTCTCGGAGCTTTCTTT.

Worth noting for this clone: This may arise from a read error, as a much more abundant clone is one base away. The chain combines TRBV7-6 with TRBJ2-5, with D tentatively TRBD1 (5 bases). This CDR3 is built from 13 residues. CDR1 is SGHVS and CDR2 is FNYEAQ in the germline V gene. Trimming removed 5 bases from V and 1 base from J, with 8 bases in between. The DNA for the CDR3 is TGTGCCAGCAGCCGACAGTTCCAAGAGACCCAGTACTTC. Amino acids: CASSRQFQETQYF.

This clone appeared a single time. V is TRBV5-5 and J is TRBJ2-5, with a possible D match to TRBD1 (6 bases). V was clipped by 0 bases and J by 5 bases, with 11 bases between them. The germline CDR1 and CDR2 sequences are SGHKS and YYEKEE (reference sequence). The CDR3 covers 14 residues. In DNA form, the CDR3 reads TGTGCCAGCAGCTTGGTTGACAGGAGGGAGACCCAGTACTTC. Translation: CASSLVDRRETQYF.

The chain is built from TRBV3-1 (or the pseudogene TRBV3-2) and TRBJ2-1; D is unresolved. The CDR3 covers 15 residues. Germline CDR1 is LGHDT and CDR2 is YNNKEL (reference sequence). The V and J ends lost 1 base and 2 bases respectively, with 9 bases between them. CDR3 DNA sequence: TGTGCCAGCAGCCAAGTACAGTCTACCTACAATGAGCAGTTCTTC. It codes for CASSQVQSTYNEQFF.